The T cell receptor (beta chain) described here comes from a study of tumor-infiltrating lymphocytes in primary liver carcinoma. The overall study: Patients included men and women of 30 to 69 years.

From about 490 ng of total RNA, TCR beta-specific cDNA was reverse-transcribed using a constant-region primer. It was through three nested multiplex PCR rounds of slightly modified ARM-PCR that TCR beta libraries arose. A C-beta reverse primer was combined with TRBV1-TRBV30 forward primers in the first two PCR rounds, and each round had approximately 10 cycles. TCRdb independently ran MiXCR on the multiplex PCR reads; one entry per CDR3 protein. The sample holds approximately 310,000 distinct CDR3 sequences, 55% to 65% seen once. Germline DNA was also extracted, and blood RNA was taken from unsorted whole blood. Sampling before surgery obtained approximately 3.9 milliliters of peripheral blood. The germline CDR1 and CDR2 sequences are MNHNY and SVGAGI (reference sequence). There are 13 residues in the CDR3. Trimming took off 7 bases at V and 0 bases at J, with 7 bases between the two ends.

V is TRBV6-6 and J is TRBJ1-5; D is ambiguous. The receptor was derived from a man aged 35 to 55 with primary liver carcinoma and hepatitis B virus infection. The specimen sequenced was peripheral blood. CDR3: CASTTDSNQPQHF. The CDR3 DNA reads TGTGCCAGCACCACAGATAGCAATCAGCCCCAGCATTTT.